The 19 T cell receptor beta chains presented below share a single source sample, sequenced in a study of cytomegalovirus exposure and HLA in healthy donors. PCR involved 60 Vbeta and 13 Jbeta primers. Produced via immunoSEQ multiplex PCR; TCRdb's table is partial and in-frame only. The table has under 200,000 clones, roughly three quarters seen once; the top ten hold around 1.4%. The sequenced material came from PBMCs. These receptors were obtained from a man in his fifties or sixties in good health and CMV-seronegative.

J is TRBJ2-3 and V is TRBV5-6; 10 nucleotides agree with TRBD2. The trim removed 4 bases at V and 4 bases at J, leaving 0 bases unmatched. The V gene's germline CDR1 is SGHDT and CDR2 YYEEEE. The CDR3 is 13 residues long. The CDR3: CASSLAGADTQYF. Written as DNA, the CDR3 is TGTGCCAGCAGCCTAGCGGGGGCAGATACGCAGTATTTT.

Only one count was recorded for this clone. The chain couples TRBV11-2 to TRBJ2-1, with TRBD2 identical over 13 bases. This CDR3 has 14 amino acids. Germline lookup yields CDR1 SGHAT and CDR2 FQNNGV. After removal of 4 bases from V and 8 bases from J, the junction contained 2 bases not matched to a gene. For the CDR3, the DNA is TGTGCCAGCAGCTCAGGGACTAGCGGGGATGAGCAGTTCTTC. Its protein product is CASSSGTSGDEQFF.

In this sample, this clone turned up once. This chain links TRBV7-2 with TRBJ2-1; D is possibly TRBD2 (6 bases). Germline V gene data show CDR1 as SGHTA and CDR2 as FQGNSA. The CDR3 is made up of 15 amino acids. Trimming removed 6 bases from V and 6 bases from J, with 18 bases in between. CDR3 bases: TGTGCCAGCAGATCACTCACGACTAGGAGCAATGAGCAGTTCTTC. Protein product: CASRSLTTRSNEQFF.

The chain couples TRBV28 to TRBJ1-4; D is possibly TRBD1 (6 bases). V lost 3 bases, J lost 8 bases, and 22 bases lay in between. The CDR3 runs to 17 residues. Germline CDR1 is MDHEN and CDR2 is SYDVKM. The CDR3 here is CASSFLSPDGGGEKLFF. The CDR3 nucleotides are TGTGCCAGCAGTTTCCTGTCCCCCGATGGGGGGGGCGAAAAACTGTTTTTT.

This clone was seen a handful of times. V and J are TRBV18 and TRBJ1-3, with D unresolved. Germline CDR1 is KGHSH and CDR2 is LQKENI. The V gene lost 1 base and the J gene lost 3 bases, with 16 bases spanning the gap. CDR3 size: 17 residues. The CDR3 DNA reads as TGTGCCAGCTCACCACGGGTTTACGGGAGCGGTGGAAACACCATATATTTT. Protein sequence: CASSPRVYGSGGNTIYF.

The chain carries TRBV7-2 and TRBJ1-3; D is possibly TRBD1 (6 bases). The CDR3 is made up of 16 amino acids. Germline lookup yields CDR1 SGHTA and CDR2 FQGNSA. Trimming removed 4 bases at V and 3 bases at J, with 16 bases between. In nucleotides, the CDR3 is TGTGCCAGCAGCTCTGGGGGCCCGAGGGTTGGAAACACCATATATTTT. Its protein product is CASSSGGPRVGNTIYF. The whole variable domain, remainder taken from reference TRBV7-2 and TRBJ1-3, is GAGVSQSPSNKVTEKGKDVELRCDPISGHTALYWYRQSLGQGLEFLIYFQGNSAPDKSGLPSDRFSAERTGGSVSTLTIQRTQQEDSAVYLCASSSGGPRVGNTIYFGEGSWLTVV.

In DNA, the CDR3 is TGTGCCAGCAGCTTAGTCTCCAGGCCTACCTACGAGCAGTACTTC. Its protein product is CASSLVSRPTYEQYF. The chain joins TRBV7-8 to TRBJ2-7; no clear D gene. The CDR3 spans 15 residues. Trimming removed 1 base at V and 2 bases at J, with 12 bases between. The germline gives CDR1 SGHVS, CDR2 FQNEAQ.

This clone was recorded once. The chain joins TRBV30 to TRBJ2-1; 14 bases fit TRBD2. CDR1 and CDR2 (germline): GTSNPN, SVGIG (reference sequence). Losses at the gene ends were 3 bases for V and 5 bases for J; bases not matched to a gene: 6. The CDR3 covers 16 residues. As DNA, the CDR3 is TGTGCCTGGAGCGAAGGACTAGCGGGGGGTAACAATGAGCAGTTCTTC. As protein: CAWSEGLAGGNNEQFF. The full variable domain, in which reference TRBV30 and TRBJ2-1 provide the parts outside the CDR3, is SQTIHQWPATLVQPVGSPLSLECTVEGTSNPNLYWYRQAAGRGLQLLFYSVGIGQISSEVPQNLSASRPQDRQFILSSKKLLLSDSGFYLCAWSEGLAGGNNEQFFGPGTRLTVL.

The CDR3 protein is CASSLETGSTDTQYF. Here the CDR3 DNA reads TGTGCCAGCAGCTTGGAGACAGGCAGCACAGATACGCAGTATTTT. This rearrangement joins TRBV7-7 to TRBJ2-3; D possibly corresponds to TRBD1 (6 bases). Germline values: CDR1 SSHAT, CDR2 FNYEAQ (reference sequence). The germline V and J ends were trimmed by 3 bases and 0 bases, with 10 bases remaining between them. There are 15 residues in the CDR3.

J is TRBJ2-1 and V is TRBV4-1; no reliable D call. The CDR3 consists of 13 residues. V was clipped by 2 bases and J by 8 bases, with 10 bases between them. Germline assignment: CDR1 MGHRA and CDR2 YSYEKL. The CDR3 coding sequence is TGCGCCAGCAGCCAACAAGACAACCATGAGCAGTTCTTC. Amino acid sequence: CASSQQDNHEQFF.

The chain couples TRBV10-3 to TRBJ1-4; the D gene is possibly TRBD1 (5 bases). Trimming removed 0 bases from V and 13 bases from J, with 12 bases in between. The CDR3 has 13 residues. The germline V gene has CDR1 ENHRY and CDR2 SYGVKD. The CDR3, as DNA: TGTGCCATCAGTGAGTCTCGGGGGGTTGGACTGTTTTTT. It encodes CAISESRGVGLFF.

The J gene is TRBJ2-1, the V gene TRBV30; D might be TRBD1 (5 bases). V lost 4 bases, J lost 0 bases, and 13 bases lay in between. The CDR3 runs 15 residues. The germline V gene encodes CDR1 GTSNPN and CDR2 SVGIG (reference sequence). The chain's CDR3 is CAWTQGVGSYNEQFF. CDR3 coding DNA: TGTGCCTGGACTCAAGGGGTTGGCTCCTACAATGAGCAGTTCTTC.

This rearrangement joins TRBV6-5 to TRBJ2-1; 10 bases fit TRBD1. Germline lookup yields CDR1 MNHEY and CDR2 SVGAGI. The junction had 6 bases not matched to a gene; V was cut back by 0 bases and J by 10 bases. This CDR3 has 15 residues. This CDR3 is CASSYSGTGAREQFF. For the CDR3, the DNA is TGTGCCAGCAGTTACTCAGGGACAGGGGCGAGGGAGCAGTTCTTC.

The V call is TRBV7-7, the J call TRBJ2-5, with 9 positions matching TRBD1. The CDR3 has 15 amino acids. Germline V gives CDR1 SSHAT, CDR2 FNYEAQ (reference sequence). Trimming took 1 base from V and 5 from J; bases not matched to a gene: 5. CDR3 DNA sequence: TGTGCCAGCAGCTTAGGGGACAGGGTCTGGGAGACCCAGTACTTC. This gives the protein CASSLGDRVWETQYF. The full variable domain, in which reference TRBV7-7 and TRBJ2-5 provide the parts outside the CDR3, is GAGVSQSPRYKVTKRGQDVTLRCDPISSHATLYWYQQALGQGPEFLTYFNYEAQPDKSGLPSDRFSAERPEGSISTLTIQRTEQRDSAMYRCASSLGDRVWETQYFGPGTRLLVL.

The table lists this clone with a count of one. The chain links TRBV2 to TRBJ2-4, with TRBD2 identical over 13 bases. The CDR3 runs 14 residues. J lost 7 bases, V lost 6 bases, and 3 bases had no gene match. Germline assignment: CDR1 SNHLY and CDR2 FYNNEI. The CDR3 DNA sequence: TGTGCCAGCAGGGAGGGACTAGCGGGGAACATTCAGTACTTC. Encoded protein: CASREGLAGNIQYF.

V is TRBV19 and J is TRBJ2-3; 13 nucleotides line up with TRBD2. Trimming at V came to 8 bases and at J to 2 bases, leaving 7 bases not matched to a gene. There are 16 residues in the CDR3. CDR1 is LNHDA and CDR2 is SQIVND in the germline V gene (reference sequence). DNA for the CDR3: TGTGCCAGTTACGGGACTAGCGGGGCCATCACAGATACGCAGTATTTT. Its protein is CASYGTSGAITDTQYF.

The chain couples TRBV5-1 to TRBJ1-5; D gene ambiguous. Looked up from germline, CDR1 is SGHRS and CDR2 is YFSETQ. V lost 4 bases and J lost 5, with 10 bases in between. There are 13 residues in the CDR3. CDR3 protein: CASSLAGDQPQHF. CDR3 DNA sequence: TGCGCCAGCAGCCTAGCTGGGGATCAGCCCCAGCATTTT.

This chain links TRBV28 with TRBJ2-6; tentatively, D is TRBD2 (5 bases). V lost 4 bases and J 2 bases, leaving 12 bases between the germline ends. The CDR3 totals 16 residues. Germline V gene lookup returns CDR1 MDHEN and CDR2 SYDVKM. This CDR3 reads CASSSYRGAGANVLTF. CDR3 DNA: TGTGCCAGCAGTTCGTACCGGGGTGCTGGGGCCAACGTCCTGACTTTC.

The chain combines TRBV4-3 with TRBJ1-2; no clear D. The length of the CDR3 is 14 residues. The germline CDR1 and CDR2 sequences are LGHNA and YSLEER. Trimming cost V 1 base and J 7 bases, with 13 bases left between them. Written as DNA, the CDR3 is TGCGCCAGCAGCCAAGGGAACCGCGCGGCTGGCTACACCTTC. Its translation is CASSQGNRAAGYTF.